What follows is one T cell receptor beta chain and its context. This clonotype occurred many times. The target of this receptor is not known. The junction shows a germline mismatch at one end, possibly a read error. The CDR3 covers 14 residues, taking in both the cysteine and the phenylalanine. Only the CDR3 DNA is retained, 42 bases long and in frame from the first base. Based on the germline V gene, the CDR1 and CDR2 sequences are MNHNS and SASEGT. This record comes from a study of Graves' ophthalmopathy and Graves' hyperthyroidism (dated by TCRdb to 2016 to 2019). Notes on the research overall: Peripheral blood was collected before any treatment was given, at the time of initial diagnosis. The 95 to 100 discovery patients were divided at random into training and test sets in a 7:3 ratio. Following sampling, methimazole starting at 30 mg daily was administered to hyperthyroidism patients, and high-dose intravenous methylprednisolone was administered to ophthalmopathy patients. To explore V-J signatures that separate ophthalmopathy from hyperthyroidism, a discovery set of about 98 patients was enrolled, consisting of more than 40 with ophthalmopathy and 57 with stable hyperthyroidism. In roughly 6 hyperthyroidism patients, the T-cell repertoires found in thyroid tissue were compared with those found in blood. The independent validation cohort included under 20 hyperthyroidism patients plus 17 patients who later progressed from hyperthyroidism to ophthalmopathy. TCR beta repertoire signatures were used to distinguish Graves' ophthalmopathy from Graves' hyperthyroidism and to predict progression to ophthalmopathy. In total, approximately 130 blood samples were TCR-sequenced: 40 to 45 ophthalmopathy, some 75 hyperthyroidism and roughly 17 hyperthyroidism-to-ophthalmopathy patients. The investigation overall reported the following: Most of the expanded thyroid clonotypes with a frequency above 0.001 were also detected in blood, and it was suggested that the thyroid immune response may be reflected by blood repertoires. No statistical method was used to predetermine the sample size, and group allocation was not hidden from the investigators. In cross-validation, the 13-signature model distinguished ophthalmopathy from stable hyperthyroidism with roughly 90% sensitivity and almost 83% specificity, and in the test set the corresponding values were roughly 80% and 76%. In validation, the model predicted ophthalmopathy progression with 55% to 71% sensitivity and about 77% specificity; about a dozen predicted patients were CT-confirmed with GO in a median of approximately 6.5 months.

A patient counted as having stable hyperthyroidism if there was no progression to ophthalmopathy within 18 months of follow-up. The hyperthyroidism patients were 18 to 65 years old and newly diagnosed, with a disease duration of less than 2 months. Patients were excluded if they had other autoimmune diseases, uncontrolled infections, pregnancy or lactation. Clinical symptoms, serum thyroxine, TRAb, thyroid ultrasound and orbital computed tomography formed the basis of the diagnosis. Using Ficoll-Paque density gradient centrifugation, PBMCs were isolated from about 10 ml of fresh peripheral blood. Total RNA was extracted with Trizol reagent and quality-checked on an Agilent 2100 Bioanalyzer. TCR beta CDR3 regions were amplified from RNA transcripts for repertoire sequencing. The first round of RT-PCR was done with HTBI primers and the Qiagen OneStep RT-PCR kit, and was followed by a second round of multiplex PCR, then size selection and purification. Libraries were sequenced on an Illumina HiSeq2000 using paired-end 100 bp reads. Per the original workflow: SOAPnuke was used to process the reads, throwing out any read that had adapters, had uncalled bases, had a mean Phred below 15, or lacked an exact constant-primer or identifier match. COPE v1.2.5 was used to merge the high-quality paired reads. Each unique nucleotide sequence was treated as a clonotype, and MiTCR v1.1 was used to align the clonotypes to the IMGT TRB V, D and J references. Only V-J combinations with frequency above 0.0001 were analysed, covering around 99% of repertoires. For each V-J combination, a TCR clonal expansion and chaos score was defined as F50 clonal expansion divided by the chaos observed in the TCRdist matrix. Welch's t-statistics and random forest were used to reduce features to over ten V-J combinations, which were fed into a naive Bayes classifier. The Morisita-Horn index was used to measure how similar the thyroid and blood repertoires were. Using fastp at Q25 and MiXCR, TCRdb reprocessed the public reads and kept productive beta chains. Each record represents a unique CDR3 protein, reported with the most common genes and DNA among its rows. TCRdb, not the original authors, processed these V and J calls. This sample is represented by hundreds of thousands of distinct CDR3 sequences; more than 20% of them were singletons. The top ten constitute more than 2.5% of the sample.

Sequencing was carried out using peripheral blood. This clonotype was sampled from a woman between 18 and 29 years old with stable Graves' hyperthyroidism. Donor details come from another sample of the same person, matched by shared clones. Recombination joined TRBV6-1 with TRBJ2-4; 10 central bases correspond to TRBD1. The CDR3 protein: CASSARTGGNIKYF. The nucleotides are TGTGCCAGCAGTGCCCGGACAGGGGGGAACATTAAGTACTTC.